Following are 8 T cell receptor beta chains from one sample sequenced in a study of blood T cell repertoires in COVID-19. The method was immunoSEQ multiplex PCR; TCRdb's version includes in-frame clones alone and lacks a portion of them. The sample yields over 130,000 clones, 88% seen once. The sequencing input was peripheral blood. The source is a man aged 60 to 75 with active or convalescent COVID-19.

The chain is built from TRBV28 and TRBJ1-2; no reliable D call. CDR3 length equals 14 residues. V gave up 5 bases and J gave up 4 bases, with 14 bases separating them. Germline V gene lookup returns CDR1 MDHEN and CDR2 SYDVKM. The CDR3 protein is CASSPHSVVYGYTF. The CDR3 region has the DNA TGTGCCAGCAGTCCGCATTCGGTCGTCTATGGCTACACCTTC.

Written as DNA, the CDR3 is TGTGCCAGCAGCCAAGCAGCCAGGTATAGCAATCAGCCCCAGCATTTT. This gives the protein CASSQAARYSNQPQHF. The chain joins TRBV4-2 to TRBJ1-5; no definite D call. The CDR3 sequence is 16 residues long. Trimming removed 1 base at V and 0 bases at J, with 10 bases between. Per the germline V gene, CDR1 is LGHNA and CDR2 is YNFKEQ.

V and J are TRBV6-5 and TRBJ1-6, with TRBD1 matching 9 bases. The CDR3 has 13 residues. The V and J ends lost 8 bases and 10 bases, in that order; junction bases with no gene match: 6. Germline CDR1 and CDR2: MNHEY and SVGAGI. CDR3 residues: CASGRDRDSPLHF. The DNA for the CDR3 is TGTGCCAGCGGCCGGGACAGGGACTCACCCCTCCACTTT.

V and J are TRBV19 and TRBJ1-1, with D tentatively TRBD1 (6 bases). V dropped 4 bases and J dropped 0 bases, with 9 bases sitting between them. Germline loops: CDR1 LNHDA, CDR2 SQIVND (reference sequence). The CDR3 loop spans 14 amino acids. DNA of the CDR3: TGTGCCAGTAGTAAGGACAGAATGAACACTGAAGCTTTCTTT. Amino acid sequence: CASSKDRMNTEAFF.

The chain recombines TRBV18 with TRBJ1-3, with a possible D match to TRBD1 (6 bases). CDR3 length: 17 amino acids. Between the trimmed V and J ends, which lost 2 bases and 0 bases, there was a span of 14 bases. The germline V gene has CDR1 KGHSH and CDR2 LQKENI. CDR3 sequence: CASSPSLQGHSGNTIYF. CDR3 DNA sequence: TGTGCCAGCTCACCATCTTTGCAGGGGCACTCTGGAAACACCATATATTTT.

V and J are TRBV7-3 and TRBJ2-1; D is unclear. Germline V lookup: CDR1 SGHTA, CDR2 FQGTGA. Trimming took off 0 bases at V and 7 bases at J, with 7 bases between the two ends. The CDR3 is made up of 13 amino acids. As DNA, the CDR3 is TGTGCCAGCAGCTTAACTCTAGTGAATGAGCAGTTCTTC. Protein product: CASSLTLVNEQFF.

The chain carries TRBV24-1 and TRBJ1-1, with D perhaps matching TRBD1 (5 bases). Trimming shortened V by 4 bases and J by 4 bases, and 9 bases separated the two germline ends. The CDR3 is 13 amino acids. CDR1 and CDR2 from the germline V gene are KGHDR and SFDVKD. The CDR3 region is CATSDSGFTEAFF. The DNA for the CDR3 is TGTGCCACCAGTGACTCAGGGTTCACTGAAGCTTTCTTT.

The DNA of the CDR3 is TGTGCCAGCAGCTTAGGAGGGTTGAGCTCCTACAATGAGCAGTTCTTC. It translates to CASSLGGLSSYNEQFF. The chain couples TRBV11-2 to TRBJ2-1; maybe TRBD2 (5 bases). The germline CDR1 and CDR2 sequences are SGHAT and FQNNGV. Deletions cut 1 base from V and 0 bases from J, with 10 bases between. This CDR3 has 16 residues.